The entry below gives a single TCR beta chain sequence along with its context. Antigen: not known. The data derive from a study of human thymus T cells. Overall study findings and caveats: Gene usage (both V and J) appeared biased in thymic and blood repertoires.

Measured with immunoSEQ multiplex PCR; TCRdb has only the in-frame clones, and not every one. In the table there are some 40,000 clones, 94% of which are singletons. Finnish infants who were healthy and having corrective surgery for congenital heart defects made up the donors. An approximately 0.45-1 mL peripheral blood aliquot was taken intraoperatively from four of eight donors. Blood DNA came from all available leukocytes, not a fixed cell number. V was clipped by 3 bases and J by 3 bases, with 12 bases between them. Germline lookup yields CDR1 MDHEN and CDR2 SYDVKM. The CDR3 consists of 14 residues.

Sequencing used blood. The clonotype originates from a boy younger than two with a congenital heart defect but otherwise immunologically healthy. The chain uses TRBV28 and TRBJ2-7, with a tentative D call TRBD2 (5 bases). CDR3 nucleotide sequence: TGTGCCAGCAGTTTTAGCGCCGGACTCTACGAGCAGTACTTC. Encoded protein: CASSFSAGLYEQYF.